One TCR beta chain is described in this entry. The data stem from a study of shared clonotypes between healthy human individuals. Donors included only healthy HIV-negative adults lacking recent acute infections or vaccinations. In the CD4+ fraction, cells were divided into CD45RA+ naive and CD45RA-negative memory subsets. Germline CDR1 and CDR2: PRHDT and FYEKMQ (reference sequence). The V and J ends lost 2 bases and 9 bases respectively, with 8 bases between them. CDR3 length: 12 amino acids. It was across several immunoSEQ plates that each subset's genomic DNA was evenly split. Data came from immunoSEQ multiplex PCR; TCRdb stores just in-frame clones and leaves some out. The data show about 1 million clones, under 80% seen once.

The genes are TRBV13 and TRBJ2-1; D not certain. This receptor was taken from a man younger than 30 in good health. Sequenced sample: memory CD4+ T cells sorted from blood. The sample's subset: CD45RA-negative fraction. CDR3 residues: CASSLTAGEQFF. In nucleotides, the CDR3 is TGTGCCAGCAGCTTAACAGCAGGTGAGCAGTTCTTC.